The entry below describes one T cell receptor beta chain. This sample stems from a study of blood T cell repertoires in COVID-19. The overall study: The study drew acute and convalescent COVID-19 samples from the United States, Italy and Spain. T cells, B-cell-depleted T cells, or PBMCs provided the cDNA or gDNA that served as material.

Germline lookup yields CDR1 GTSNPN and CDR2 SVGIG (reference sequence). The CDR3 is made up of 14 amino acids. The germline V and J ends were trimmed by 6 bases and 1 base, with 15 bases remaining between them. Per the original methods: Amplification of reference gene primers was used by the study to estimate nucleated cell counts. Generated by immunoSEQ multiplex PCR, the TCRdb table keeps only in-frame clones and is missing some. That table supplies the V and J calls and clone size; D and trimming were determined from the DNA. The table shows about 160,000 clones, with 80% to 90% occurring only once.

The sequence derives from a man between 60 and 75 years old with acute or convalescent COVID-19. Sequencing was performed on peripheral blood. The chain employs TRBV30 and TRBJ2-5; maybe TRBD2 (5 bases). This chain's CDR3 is CACEGLASQETQYF. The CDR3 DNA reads TGTGCCTGTGAAGGCCTAGCTTCCCAAGAGACCCAGTACTTC. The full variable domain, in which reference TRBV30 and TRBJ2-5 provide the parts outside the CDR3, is SQTIHQWPATLVQPVGSPLSLECTVEGTSNPNLYWYRQAAGRGLQLLFYSVGIGQISSEVPQNLSASRPQDRQFILSSKKLLLSDSGFYLCACEGLASQETQYFGPGTRLLVL.